The T cell receptor (beta chain) described here comes from a study of shared clonotypes between healthy human individuals. Study background: Researchers assigned three CD4 naive, three CD4 memory, two CD8 naive and one CD8 memory plate to each donor.

The CDR3 contains 12 residues. Germline V gives CDR1 SQVTM, CDR2 ANQGSEA. V lost 8 bases to trimming and J lost 5 bases, with 15 bases between them. Everyone who donated was a Caucasian adult who lived in Nashville, Tennessee. Deep was the level at which the assay was run. The protocol was immunoSEQ multiplex PCR, while the TCRdb copy is restricted to in-frame clones and leaves out a portion. The table lists about 710,000 clones, around 78% of them singletons. The chain is built from TRBV29-1 and TRBJ2-5; perhaps TRBD1 as D (6 bases). The sequence derives from a woman under 40 in good health. The sample taken for sequencing was memory CD4+ T cells sorted from blood. Subset meaning: CD45RA-negative fraction. CDR3 sequence (DNA): TGCAGCTATGAAGGGGGTGCGGAGACCCAGTACTTC. This sequence encodes CSYEGGAETQYF. The complete variable domain, with remaining parts taken from reference TRBV29-1 and TRBJ2-5, reads SAVISQKPSRDICQRGTSLTIQCQVDSQVTMMFWYRQQPGQSLTLIATANQGSEATYESGFVIDKFPISRPNLTFSTLTVSNMSPEDSSIYLCSYEGGAETQYFGPGTRLLVL.